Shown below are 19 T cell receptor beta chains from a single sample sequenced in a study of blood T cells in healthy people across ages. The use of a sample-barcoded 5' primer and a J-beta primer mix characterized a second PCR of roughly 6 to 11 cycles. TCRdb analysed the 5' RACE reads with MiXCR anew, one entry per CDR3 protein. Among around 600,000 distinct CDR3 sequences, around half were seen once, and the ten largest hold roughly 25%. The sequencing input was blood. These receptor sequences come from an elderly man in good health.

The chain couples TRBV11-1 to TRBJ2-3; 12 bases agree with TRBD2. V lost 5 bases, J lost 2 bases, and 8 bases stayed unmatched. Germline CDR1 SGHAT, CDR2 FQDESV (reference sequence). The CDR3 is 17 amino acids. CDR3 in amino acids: CASSLLTSGGPTDTQYF. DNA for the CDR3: TGTGCCAGCAGCCTCCTGACTAGCGGGGGACCCACAGATACGCAGTATTTT.

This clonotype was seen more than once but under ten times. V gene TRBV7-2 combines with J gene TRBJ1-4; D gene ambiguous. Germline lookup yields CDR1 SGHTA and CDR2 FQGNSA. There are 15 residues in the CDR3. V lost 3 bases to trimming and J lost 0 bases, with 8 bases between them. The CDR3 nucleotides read TGTGCCAGCAGCTTGGACGGTGCAACTAATGAAAAACTGTTTTTT. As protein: CASSLDGATNEKLFF. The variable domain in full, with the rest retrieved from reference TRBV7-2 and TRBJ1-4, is GAGVSQSPSNKVTEKGKDVELRCDPISGHTALYWYRQSLGQGLEFLIYFQGNSAPDKSGLPSDRFSAERTGGSVSTLTIQRTQQEDSAVYLCASSLDGATNEKLFFGSGTQLSVL.

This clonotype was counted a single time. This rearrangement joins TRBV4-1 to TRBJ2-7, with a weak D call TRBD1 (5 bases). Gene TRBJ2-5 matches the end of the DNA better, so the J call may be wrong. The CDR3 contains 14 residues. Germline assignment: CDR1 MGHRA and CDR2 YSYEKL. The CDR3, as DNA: TGCGCCAGCAGCCCCCAGGGCGGTAAAGAGACCCAGTACTTC. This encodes CASSPQGGKETQYF.

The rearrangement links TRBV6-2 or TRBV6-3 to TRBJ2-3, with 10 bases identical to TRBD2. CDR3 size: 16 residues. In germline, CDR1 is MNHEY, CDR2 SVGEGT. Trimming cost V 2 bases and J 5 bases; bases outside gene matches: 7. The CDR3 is CASSYRSGGVGDTQYF. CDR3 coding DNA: TGTGCCAGCAGTTACCGCAGCGGGGGGGTGGGAGATACGCAGTATTTT.

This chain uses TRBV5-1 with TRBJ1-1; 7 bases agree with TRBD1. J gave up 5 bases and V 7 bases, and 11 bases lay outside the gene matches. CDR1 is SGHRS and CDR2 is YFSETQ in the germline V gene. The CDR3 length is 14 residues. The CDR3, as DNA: TGCGCCAGCCGCCTAGACACAGGGGATACTGAAGCTTTCTTT. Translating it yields CASRLDTGDTEAFF.

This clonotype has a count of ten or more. The CDR3 nucleotides read TGTGCCAGCAGTAACGGACAGCGGTCCGCTGAAGCTTTCTTT. Translation: CASSNGQRSAEAFF. The chain recombines TRBV6-6 with TRBJ1-1, with D tentatively TRBD1 (6 bases). CDR1 and CDR2 (germline): MNHNY, SVGAGI (reference sequence). Trimming removed 5 bases from V and 6 bases from J, with 16 bases in between. The CDR3 runs to 14 residues.

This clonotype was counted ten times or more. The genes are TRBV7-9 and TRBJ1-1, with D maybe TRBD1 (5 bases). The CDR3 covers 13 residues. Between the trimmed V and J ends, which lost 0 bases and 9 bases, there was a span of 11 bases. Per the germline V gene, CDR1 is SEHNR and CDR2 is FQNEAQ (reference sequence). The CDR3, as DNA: TGTGCCAGCAGCTTAGCCGCCGACAGTCAAGCTTTCTTT. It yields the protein CASSLAADSQAFF.

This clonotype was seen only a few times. CDR3 sequence (DNA): TGTGCCAGCAGCCCCGGGGCTAGCTGGTACAATGAGCAGTTCTTC. Amino acids: CASSPGASWYNEQFF. The rearrangement uses TRBV7-3 and TRBJ2-1; D may correspond to TRBD1 or TRBD2 (5 bases each). Per the germline V gene, CDR1 is SGHTA and CDR2 is FQGTGA. V was shortened by 5 bases and J by 4 bases, with 15 bases between the two germline ends. The CDR3 covers 15 residues.

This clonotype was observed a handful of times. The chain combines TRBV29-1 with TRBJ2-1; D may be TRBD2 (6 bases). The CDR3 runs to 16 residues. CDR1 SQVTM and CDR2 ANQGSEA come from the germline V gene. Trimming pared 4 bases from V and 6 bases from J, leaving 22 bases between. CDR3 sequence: CSVVGPRSGSGNEQFF. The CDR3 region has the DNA TGCAGCGTTGTGGGTCCTCGAAGCGGGTCAGGCAATGAGCAGTTCTTC.

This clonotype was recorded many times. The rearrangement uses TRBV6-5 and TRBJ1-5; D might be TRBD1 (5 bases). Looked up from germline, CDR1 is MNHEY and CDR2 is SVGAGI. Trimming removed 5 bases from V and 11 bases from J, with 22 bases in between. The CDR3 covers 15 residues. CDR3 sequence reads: CASSKTGGVMRTQHF. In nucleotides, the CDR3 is TGTGCCAGCAGTAAGACCGGGGGGGTTATGCGAACCCAGCATTTT.

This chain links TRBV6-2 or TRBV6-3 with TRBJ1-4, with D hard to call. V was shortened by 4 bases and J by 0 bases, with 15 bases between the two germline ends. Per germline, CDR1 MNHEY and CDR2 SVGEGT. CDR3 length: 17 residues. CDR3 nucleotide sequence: TGTGCCAGCAGTTGGGGAACTGCTCCTGCAACTAATGAAAAACTGTTTTTT. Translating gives CASSWGTAPATNEKLFF.

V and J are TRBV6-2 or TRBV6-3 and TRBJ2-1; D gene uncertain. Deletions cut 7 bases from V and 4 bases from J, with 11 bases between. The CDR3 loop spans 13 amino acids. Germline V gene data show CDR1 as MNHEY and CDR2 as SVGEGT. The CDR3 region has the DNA TGTGCCAGCACGCACCTGAGGTACAATGAGCAGTTCTTC. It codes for CASTHLRYNEQFF.

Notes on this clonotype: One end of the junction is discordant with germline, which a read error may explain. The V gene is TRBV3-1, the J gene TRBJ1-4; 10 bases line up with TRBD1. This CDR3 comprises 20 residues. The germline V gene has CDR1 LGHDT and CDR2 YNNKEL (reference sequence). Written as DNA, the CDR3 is TGTGCCGGCAGCCAAGGGACAGGGGCCAGGGTCAGAGCAACTAATGAAAAACTGTTTTTT. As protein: CAGSQGTGARVRATNEKLFF.

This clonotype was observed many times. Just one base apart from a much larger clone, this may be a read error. CDR3 residues: CASSYRQNPYNEQYF. The CDR3 bases are TGTGCCAGCAGTTACAGACAGAACCCCTACAATGAGCAGTACTTC. The V gene is TRBV6-5, the J gene TRBJ2-1; D possibly corresponds to TRBD1 (5 bases). Gene TRBJ2-7 matches the end of the DNA better, so the J call may be wrong. CDR1 MNHEY and CDR2 SVGAGI come from the germline V gene. The CDR3 is made up of 15 amino acids.

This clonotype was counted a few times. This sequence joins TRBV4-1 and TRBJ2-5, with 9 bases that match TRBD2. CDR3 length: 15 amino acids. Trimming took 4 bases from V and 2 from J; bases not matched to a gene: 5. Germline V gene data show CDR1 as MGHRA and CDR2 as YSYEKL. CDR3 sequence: CASSLETSGQETQYF. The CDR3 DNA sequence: TGCGCCAGCAGCCTCGAGACTAGCGGACAAGAGACCCAGTACTTC.

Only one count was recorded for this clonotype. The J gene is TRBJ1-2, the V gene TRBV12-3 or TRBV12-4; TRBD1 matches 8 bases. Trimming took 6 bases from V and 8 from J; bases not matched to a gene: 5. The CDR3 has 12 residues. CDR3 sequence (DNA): TGTGCCAGCAGACATACAGGGGGAGGCTACACCTTC. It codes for CASRHTGGGYTF.

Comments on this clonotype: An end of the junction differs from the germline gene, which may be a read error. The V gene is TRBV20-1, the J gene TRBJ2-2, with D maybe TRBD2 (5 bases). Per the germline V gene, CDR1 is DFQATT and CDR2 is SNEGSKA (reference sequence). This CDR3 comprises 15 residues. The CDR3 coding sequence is TGCAGTGCTAGTGGAGATAGCGCGAACACCGGGGAGCCGTTTTTT. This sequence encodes CSASGDSANTGEPFF.

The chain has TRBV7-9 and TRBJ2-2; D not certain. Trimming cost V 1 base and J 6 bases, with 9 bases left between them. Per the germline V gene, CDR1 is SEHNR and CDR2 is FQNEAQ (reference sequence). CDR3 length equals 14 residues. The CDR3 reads CASSLGRFAGELFF. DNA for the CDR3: TGTGCCAGCAGCTTAGGTCGTTTCGCCGGGGAGCTGTTTTTT.

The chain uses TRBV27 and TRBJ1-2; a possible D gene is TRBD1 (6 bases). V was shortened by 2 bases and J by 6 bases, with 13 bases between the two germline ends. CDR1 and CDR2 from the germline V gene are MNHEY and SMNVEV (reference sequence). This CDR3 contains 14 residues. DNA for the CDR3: TGTGCCAGCAGTTTACTCGGACAGATCGATGGCTACACCTTC. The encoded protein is CASSLLGQIDGYTF.